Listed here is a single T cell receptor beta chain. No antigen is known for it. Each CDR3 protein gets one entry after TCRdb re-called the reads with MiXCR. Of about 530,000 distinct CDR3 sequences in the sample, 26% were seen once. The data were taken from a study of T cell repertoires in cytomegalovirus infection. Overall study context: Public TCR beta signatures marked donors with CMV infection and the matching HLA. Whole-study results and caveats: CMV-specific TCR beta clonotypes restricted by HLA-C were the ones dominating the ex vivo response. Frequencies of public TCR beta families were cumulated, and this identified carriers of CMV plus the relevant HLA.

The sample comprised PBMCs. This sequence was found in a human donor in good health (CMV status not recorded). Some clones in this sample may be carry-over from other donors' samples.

The CDR3 here is CSVEGGQSTNTEAFF. CDR3 DNA sequence: TGCAGCGTTGAAGGGGGACAGTCGACGAACACTGAAGCTTTCTTT. The chain employs TRBV29-1 and TRBJ1-1, with 7 bases lining up with TRBD1. The germline V gene encodes CDR1 SQVTM and CDR2 ANQGSEA. The CDR3 length is 15 residues. The V and J ends lost 1 base and 1 base, in that order; junction bases with no gene match: 6.